A single sample gave rise to the 20 T cell receptor beta chains below, sequenced in a study of cytomegalovirus exposure and HLA in healthy donors. Primers included in the PCR were 60 Vbeta and 13 Jbeta primers. Sequencing was performed with immunoSEQ multiplex PCR; in TCRdb, only in-frame clones are kept and a portion is missing. The repertoire holds about 140,000 clones, with 75% to 90% as singletons. The sample was PBMCs. The origin of the receptors is a man aged 35 to 55 in good health and CMV-seronegative.

The J gene is TRBJ1-4, the V gene TRBV9, with D unresolved. V was shortened by 0 bases and J by 4 bases, with 7 bases between the two germline ends. Per the germline V gene, CDR1 is SGDLS and CDR2 is YYNGEE. There are 14 residues in the CDR3. The CDR3 here is CASSVAGVNEKLFF. The CDR3 nucleotides are TGTGCCAGCAGCGTAGCGGGAGTTAATGAAAAACTGTTTTTT.

V gene TRBV2 combines with J gene TRBJ2-5; possible D gene TRBD1, 6 bases. V shed 8 bases and J shed 1 base, with 14 bases lying between them. Germline V lookup: CDR1 SNHLY, CDR2 FYNNEI. The CDR3 length is 14 residues. This CDR3 reads CASHRDRSQETQYF. Written as DNA, the CDR3 is TGTGCCAGCCACCGCGACAGGTCCCAAGAGACCCAGTACTTC.

This chain joins TRBV5-1 and TRBJ2-7; D is ambiguous. Germline-derived CDR1 and CDR2 are SGHRS and YFSETQ. The V gene lost 0 bases and the J gene lost 1 base, with 5 bases spanning the gap. This CDR3 comprises 13 residues. The CDR3 coding sequence is TGCGCCAGCAGCTTGGACAGATCCTACGAGCAGTACTTC. Its protein product is CASSLDRSYEQYF. The complete variable domain, with remaining parts taken from reference TRBV5-1 and TRBJ2-7, reads KAGVTQTPRYLIKTRGQQVTLSCSPISGHRSVSWYQQTPGQGLQFLFEYFSETQRNKGNFPGRFSGRQFSNSRSEMNVSTLELGDSALYLCASSLDRSYEQYFGPGTRLTVT.

This chain connects TRBV9 to TRBJ1-2; D is possibly TRBD1 (5 bases). The CDR3 is 16 residues long. Trimming left V 4 bases short and J 8 bases short, with 24 bases between. Germline lookup yields CDR1 SGDLS and CDR2 YYNGEE. DNA of the CDR3: TGTGCCAGCAGCCCTACTCCAACCATCAGGGCTGGCGGCTACACCTTC. Its translation: CASSPTPTIRAGGYTF.

CDR3: CASSQEGLAAPPYEQYF. In DNA, the CDR3 is TGTGCCAGCAGCCAAGAGGGACTAGCGGCCCCCCCCTACGAGCAGTACTTC. The rearrangement joins TRBV4-2 to TRBJ2-7, with 11 bases identical to TRBD2. The length of the CDR3 is 17 residues. With 0 bases clipped from V and 2 bases from J, the junction kept 6 bases outside the gene matches. Germline V gives CDR1 LGHNA, CDR2 YNFKEQ.

The genes are TRBV7-8 and TRBJ1-4; D remains ambiguous. The CDR3 is made up of 14 amino acids. Trimming took off 0 bases at V and 4 bases at J, with 6 bases between the two ends. The germline V gene has CDR1 SGHVS and CDR2 FQNEAQ. The CDR3 sequence: CASSLASGNEKLFF. The CDR3 DNA follows: TGTGCCAGCAGCTTAGCGAGTGGTAATGAAAAACTGTTTTTT.

Of note for this clone: This sample also contains other DNA sequences that code for the same CDR3. This chain joins TRBV6-5 and TRBJ2-5; 8 nucleotides align to TRBD2. There are 14 residues in the CDR3. J lost 4 bases, V lost 8 bases, and 9 bases had no gene match. Germline assignment: CDR1 MNHEY and CDR2 SVGAGI. CDR3 coding DNA: TGTGCCAGCGCTAGCGGGCTCCCCGGAGAGACCCAGTACTTC. Translating it yields CASASGLPGETQYF.

V gene TRBV4-3 combines with J gene TRBJ2-2; D unresolved. Deletions cut 3 bases from V and 1 base from J, with 9 bases between. The germline CDR1 and CDR2 sequences are LGHNA and YSLEER. The CDR3 length is 15 residues. In nucleotides, the CDR3 is TGCGCCAGCAGCCAGGGCCCGGAGAACACCGGGGAGCTGTTTTTT. Encoded protein: CASSQGPENTGELFF.

In DNA, the CDR3 is TGTGCCAGTGCTCCGGCTCCTGACTTAACCTACGAGCAGTACTTC. This translates into CASAPAPDLTYEQYF. The chain has TRBV19 and TRBJ2-7; D gene ambiguous. Trimming took 8 bases from V and 2 from J, leaving 19 bases between them. The germline V gene encodes CDR1 LNHDA and CDR2 SQIVND (reference sequence). The CDR3 is 15 residues long.

V and J are TRBV29-1 and TRBJ2-7, with TRBD1 identical over 12 bases. The CDR3 runs to 11 residues. Germline CDR1 SQVTM, CDR2 ANQGSEA. J lost 6 bases, V lost 8 bases, and 2 bases had no gene match. The CDR3: CSKGQGAEQYF. The DNA for the CDR3 is TGCAGCAAGGGACAGGGGGCCGAGCAGTACTTC.

The chain employs TRBV21-1 and TRBJ2-7; TRBD2 is the table's D call, not checked against the DNA. TRBV21-1 is a recognized pseudogene. This CDR3 comprises 14 residues. The CDR3 DNA is TGTGCCAGCAGCAATGGGGGGACCCCCTACGAGCAGTACTTC. Protein sequence: CASSNGGTPYEQYF.

This clone has just one count. The chain joins TRBV7-9 to TRBJ2-1; maybe TRBD1 (6 bases). The germline V and J ends were trimmed by 5 bases and 1 base, with 12 bases remaining between them. CDR1 is SEHNR and CDR2 is FQNEAQ in the germline V gene (reference sequence). This CDR3 has 15 residues. The CDR3 is CASSGRGASYNEQFF. In DNA form, the CDR3 reads TGTGCCAGCAGCGGCAGGGGTGCGTCCTACAATGAGCAGTTCTTC.

This CDR3 reads CAISDPSFSHSSYEQYF. In nucleotides, the CDR3 is TGTGCCATCAGTGATCCTAGCTTCTCCCATAGCTCCTACGAGCAGTACTTC. The chain uses TRBV10-3 and TRBJ2-7; D perhaps matches TRBD2 (5 bases). Germline values: CDR1 ENHRY, CDR2 SYGVKD. V lost 3 bases and J lost 0, with 18 bases in between. The length of the CDR3 is 17 residues.

The V gene is TRBV7-2, the J gene TRBJ2-1, with 9 bases fitting TRBD1. CDR1 SGHTA and CDR2 FQGNSA come from the germline V gene. The CDR3 contains 12 residues. J gave up 8 bases and V 4 bases, and 0 bases lay outside the gene matches. The CDR3 DNA reads TGTGCCAGCAGCTGGACAGGGGATGAGCAGTTCTTC. Protein product: CASSWTGDEQFF.

This rearrangement joins TRBV7-2 to TRBJ1-2; 8 positions match TRBD1. This CDR3 region has 13 residues. Trimming removed 5 bases from V and 5 bases from J; junction bases left unmatched: 4. CDR1 and CDR2 (germline): SGHTA, FQGNSA. In DNA form, the CDR3 reads TGTGCCAGCAGCACAACAGGGGGTTATGGCTACACCTTC. Amino acid sequence: CASSTTGGYGYTF.

The rearrangement links TRBV5-1 to TRBJ1-3, with D perhaps TRBD1 (5 bases). Trimming took 3 bases from V and 0 from J, leaving 13 bases between them. Germline CDR1 and CDR2: SGHRS and YFSETQ. The CDR3 is 16 residues long. The DNA of the CDR3 is TGCGCCAGCAGCTGGGGGGGGAGTCTCTCTGGAAACACCATATATTTT. Encoded protein: CASSWGGSLSGNTIYF.

This clone appeared a single time. The genes are TRBV6-5 and TRBJ2-5; 7 bases align to TRBD2. CDR1 and CDR2 from the germline V gene are MNHEY and SVGAGI. This CDR3 is built from 13 residues. V lost 2 bases to trimming and J lost 3 bases; unmatched junction nucleotides: 0. The CDR3 reads CASSYSGEETQYF. CDR3 sequence (DNA): TGTGCCAGCAGTTACAGCGGGGAAGAGACCCAGTACTTC.

The chain joins TRBV4-3 to TRBJ2-3; 9 nucleotides line up with TRBD2. CDR3 length equals 16 residues. The J segment lost 0 bases and the V segment lost 1 base, leaving 2 bases of the junction unmatched. Germline V gives CDR1 LGHNA, CDR2 YSLEER. The CDR3 DNA reads as TGCGCCAGCAGCCAAGTTAGCGGGAGCAGCACAGATACGCAGTATTTT. Amino acids: CASSQVSGSSTDTQYF.

The chain employs TRBV6-5 and TRBJ2-7, with D perhaps matching TRBD1 (5 bases). The CDR3 is 13 residues long. Germline-derived CDR1 and CDR2 are MNHEY and SVGAGI. V was shortened by 4 bases and J by 6 bases, with 13 bases between the two germline ends. The CDR3 DNA sequence: TGTGCCAGCAGTTCCACCAGGGTTATCGAGCAGTACTTC. Its protein product is CASSSTRVIEQYF.

The chain has TRBV7-9 and TRBJ1-5; D is perhaps TRBD1 (5 bases). The CDR3 totals 14 residues. Germline loops: CDR1 SEHNR, CDR2 FQNEAQ (reference sequence). The V gene lost 1 base and the J gene lost 3 bases, with 7 bases spanning the gap. The DNA for the CDR3 is TGTGCCAGCAGCTTAGAGGGGAACAATCAGCCCCAGCATTTT. Translated: CASSLEGNNQPQHF.